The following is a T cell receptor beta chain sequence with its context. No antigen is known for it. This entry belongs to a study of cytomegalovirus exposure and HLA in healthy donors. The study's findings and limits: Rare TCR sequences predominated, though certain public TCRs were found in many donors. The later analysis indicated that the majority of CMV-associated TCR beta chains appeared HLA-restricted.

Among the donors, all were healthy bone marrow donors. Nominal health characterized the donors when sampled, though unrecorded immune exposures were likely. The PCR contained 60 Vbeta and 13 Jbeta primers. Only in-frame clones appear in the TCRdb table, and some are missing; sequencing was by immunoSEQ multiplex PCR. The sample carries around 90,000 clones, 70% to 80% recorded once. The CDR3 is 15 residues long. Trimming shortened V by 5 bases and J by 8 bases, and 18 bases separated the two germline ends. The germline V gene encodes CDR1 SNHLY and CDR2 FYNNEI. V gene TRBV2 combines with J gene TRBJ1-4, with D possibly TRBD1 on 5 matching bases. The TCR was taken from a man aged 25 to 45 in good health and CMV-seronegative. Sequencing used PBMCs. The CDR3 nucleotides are TGTGCCAGCAGTAGCACCGGGACTCCAGGAGAAAAACTGTTTTTT. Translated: CASSSTGTPGEKLFF. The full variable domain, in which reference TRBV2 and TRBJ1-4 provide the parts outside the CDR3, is EPEVTQTPSHQVTQMGQEVILRCVPISNHLYFYWYRQILGQKVEFLVSFYNNEISEKSEIFDDQFSVERPDGSNFTLKIRSTKLEDSAMYFCASSSTGTPGEKLFFGSGTQLSVL.